A selection of T cell receptor beta chains follows, all from one sample in a study of regulatory T cells in long-lasting Graves disease. TCRdb reprocessed the multiplex PCR reads via MiXCR and lists one record per CDR3 protein. The table lists 600,000 to 800,000 distinct CDR3 sequences, around 30% of them singletons. Sequencing was performed on peripheral blood mononuclear cells (PBMCs), taken when the disease was refractory, from a patient treated with antithyroid drugs. Receptors originate from a female donor with Graves disease. CDR3s include the opening cysteine and the closing phenylalanine or tryptophan. A D gene is named only where the DNA matches it firmly. The size field is filled for only some rows; it gives once, few, many or a size class.

v_call	j_call	clone_size	d_call	cdr3_nt	cdr3_aa
TRBV12-3/TRBV12-4	TRBJ1-5	many	-	TGTGCCATTTCGATTGGGACCAGGAATCAGCCCCAGCATTTT	CAISIGTRNQPQHF
TRBV13	TRBJ2-7	-	-	TGTGCCAGCAGCCCCAGGGCGCCCTACGAGCAGTACTTC	CASSPRAPYEQYF
TRBV11-2	TRBJ1-1	many	-	TGTGCCAGCAGCAAAATACGGGGGGTCGGGAACACTGAAGCTTTCTTT	CASSKIRGVGNTEAFF
TRBV29-1	TRBJ2-1	-	TRBD2	TGCAGCGTTGACTCGACTAGCGGGAGGAACTCCTACAATGAGCAGTTCTTC	CSVDSTSGRNSYNEQFF
TRBV24-1	TRBJ1-2	-	TRBD1	TGTGCCACCAGCGAAGAACTCGTGACAGGGACCTATGGCTACACCTTC	CATSEELVTGTYGYTF
TRBV5-1	TRBJ2-7	-	-	TGCGCCAGCAGCCCAGCCCGACATCCTCCCTACGAGCAGTACTTC	CASSPARHPPYEQYF
TRBV9	TRBJ1-1	-	-	TGTGCCAGCAGCGTAGCTGGACTTAACACTGAAGCTTTCTTT	CASSVAGLNTEAFF
TRBV7-3	TRBJ2-1	few	TRBD2	TGTGCCAGTAGCCCTTATACTAGCGGAATGTACAATGAGCAGTTCTTC	CASSPYTSGMYNEQFF
TRBV11-3	TRBJ2-2	-	TRBD2	TGTGCCAGCAGCAAGACTAGCGGGAGCTTTCCCACCGGGGAGCTGTTTTTT	CASSKTSGSFPTGELFF
TRBV30	TRBJ1-2	few	-	TGTGCCTGGAGTTTCGGGACGGGGGACTATGGCTACACCTTC	CAWSFGTGDYGYTF
TRBV6-2/TRBV6-3	TRBJ2-2	few	TRBD2	TGTGCCAGCAGTTTTGGCGGGAGTGGGGAGCTGTTTTTT	CASSFGGSGELFF
TRBV5-5	TRBJ1-5	few	-	TGTGCCAGCAGTTTAAGAGGGCAGGGCATAGGGCCCCAGCATTTT	CASSLRGQGIGPQHF
TRBV7-9	TRBJ2-5	many	-	TGTGCCAGCAGCCCCAGGGAGTCAGGGGAGACCCAGTACTTC	CASSPRESGETQYF
TRBV6-1	TRBJ1-1	-	-	TGTGCCGGGGGAGCGGGGAGGAACACTGAAGCTTTCTTT	CAGGAGRNTEAFF
TRBV19	TRBJ1-5	-	TRBD1	TGTGCCAGTAGTCCACAGACCGGGACAGGGGGCGAGGGTAGTCAGCCCCAGCATTTT	CASSPQTGTGGEGSQPQHF
TRBV7-3	TRBJ2-5	-	TRBD1	TGTGCCAGCAGCTTAACCGGGACAGGCCAAGAGACCCAGTACTTC	CASSLTGTGQETQYF
TRBV7-3	TRBJ2-7	many	-	TGTGCCAGCAGCTTACATGGGGACGAGCAGTACTTC	CASSLHGDEQYF
TRBV7-9	TRBJ2-7	-	-	TGTGCCAGCAGCCTAGGAGGACGCGGACTACTGGGCGAGCAGTACTTC	CASSLGGRGLLGEQYF
TRBV2	TRBJ1-2	many	-	TGTGCCAGCAGTGAATTGGAGACAGGAGACGGCTACACCTTC	CASSELETGDGYTF
TRBV11-2	TRBJ1-1	many	-	TGTGCCAGCAGCTTAGACCCCCAGACCTTGAACACTGAAGCTTTCTTT	CASSLDPQTLNTEAFF
TRBV2	TRBJ2-5	many	-	TGTGCCAGCAGGGGGAATGTTGGAGAGACCCAGTACTTC	CASRGNVGETQYF
TRBV19	TRBJ2-7	few	TRBD2	TGTGCCAGTAGTATAGACCTAGCGGGAACCTCCTACGAGCAGTACTTC	CASSIDLAGTSYEQYF
TRBV5-1	TRBJ2-7	-	-	TGCGCCAGCAGCTTTGGAGGGGGCGACGAGCAGTACTTC	CASSFGGGDEQYF